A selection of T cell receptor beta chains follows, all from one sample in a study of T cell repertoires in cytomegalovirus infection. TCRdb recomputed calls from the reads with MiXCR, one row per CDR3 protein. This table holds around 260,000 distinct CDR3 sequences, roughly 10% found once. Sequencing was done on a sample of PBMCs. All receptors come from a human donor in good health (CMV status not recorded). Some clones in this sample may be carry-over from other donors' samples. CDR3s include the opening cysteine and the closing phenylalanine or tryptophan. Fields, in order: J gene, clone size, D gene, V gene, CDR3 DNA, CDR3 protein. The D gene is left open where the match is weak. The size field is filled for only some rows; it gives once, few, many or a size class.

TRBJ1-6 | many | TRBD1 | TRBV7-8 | TGTGCCAGCAGCTTAGTAGGCAGGGCAGGGGGTTCGAATTCACCCCTCCACTTT | CASSLVGRAGGSNSPLHF
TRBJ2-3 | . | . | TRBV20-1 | TGCAGTGCTAGAGATAAGGTGGGAGATACGCAGTATTTT | CSARDKVGDTQYF
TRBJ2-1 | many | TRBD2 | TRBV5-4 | TGTGCCAGCAGCCTACCGGGACTAGAAGGCAATGAGCAGTTCTTC | CASSLPGLEGNEQFF
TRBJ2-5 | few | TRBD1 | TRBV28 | TGTGCCAGCAGACCCGGGGGACAGGGCGAGACCCAGTACTTC | CASRPGGQGETQYF
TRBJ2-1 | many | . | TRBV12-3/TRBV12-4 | TGTGCCAGCAGTTCGACAGCAGATAAGCAGTTCTTC | CASSSTADKQFF
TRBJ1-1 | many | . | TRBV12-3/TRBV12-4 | TGTGCCAGCAGCCTTTCAGGGCCCACTGAAGCTTTCTTT | CASSLSGPTEAFF
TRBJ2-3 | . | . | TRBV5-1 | TGCGCCAGCAGACGACAGCTTAGCACAGATACGCAGTATTTT | CASRRQLSTDTQYF
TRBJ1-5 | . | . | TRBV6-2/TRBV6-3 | TGTGCCAGCAGTTACTTCGACTCTTACAGGGAGGCGGCAAATCAGCCCCAGCATTTT | CASSYFDSYREAANQPQHF
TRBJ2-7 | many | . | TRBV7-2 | TGTGCCAGCACCTCTAATGTAGGGTACTCCTACGAGCAGTACTTC | CASTSNVGYSYEQYF
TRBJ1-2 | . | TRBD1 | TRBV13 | TGTGCCAGCAGCCTCCGGGGGACAGGGGACGATAACTATGGCTACACCTTC | CASSLRGTGDDNYGYTF